The 22 T cell receptor beta chains listed next were all sequenced from one sample in a study of shared clonotypes between healthy human individuals. This table comes from immunoSEQ multiplex PCR, and its TCRdb copy is limited to in-frame clones, with some not included. The sample consists of 2 million to 2.5 million clones, over 90% of them appearing once. The material sequenced was naive CD4+ T cells from PBMCs. Subset given: CD45RA+ positively selected. All receptors derive from a man aged 18-30 years in good health. Some clones in this sample may be carry-over from other donors' samples.

V and J are TRBV19 and TRBJ1-5; possibly TRBD1 for D (5 bases). The CDR3 extends over 15 amino acids. Trimming stripped 5 bases from V and 0 bases from J, with 11 bases between. Germline V lookup: CDR1 LNHDA, CDR2 SQIVND (reference sequence). CDR3 sequence: CASSFDSYSNQPQHF. The CDR3 DNA sequence: TGTGCCAGTAGTTTTGACAGTTATAGCAATCAGCCCCAGCATTTT.

The chain combines TRBV5-4 with TRBJ2-1; no reliable D call. V lost 4 bases, J lost 5 bases, and 16 bases lay in between. The CDR3 has 15 amino acids. Germline V gives CDR1 SGHNT, CDR2 YYREEE (reference sequence). CDR3 amino acids: CASSLKRSSHNEQFF. The CDR3 DNA reads TGTGCCAGCAGCCTAAAGAGGTCGTCCCACAATGAGCAGTTCTTC.

The chain combines TRBV14 with TRBJ1-5, with 9 nucleotides matching TRBD1. The ends lost 1 base at V and 4 bases at J; junction bases unmatched: 14. Germline CDR1 reads SGHDN; CDR2 reads FVKESK. The CDR3 extends over 19 amino acids. CDR3 coding DNA: TGTGCCAGCAGCCAAGTTACAACAGGGGGCCCCGCAAATAATCAGCCCCAGCATTTT. Translating gives CASSQVTTGGPANNQPQHF.

V is TRBV5-4 and J is TRBJ2-1; D might be TRBD2 (5 bases). Germline V gene data show CDR1 as SGHNT and CDR2 as YYREEE (reference sequence). V dropped 4 bases and J dropped 6 bases, with 17 bases sitting between them. The CDR3 has 15 residues. The CDR3 loop is CASSILALQGNEQFF. For the CDR3, the DNA is TGTGCCAGCAGCATCCTAGCTCTCCAAGGCAATGAGCAGTTCTTC.

The chain uses TRBV27 and TRBJ1-1, with unresolved D. Trimming pared 2 bases from V and 0 bases from J, leaving 4 bases between. The CDR3 contains 13 residues. The germline CDR1 and CDR2 sequences are MNHEY and SMNVEV (reference sequence). CDR3 loop: CASSLNVNTEAFF. CDR3 nucleotide sequence: TGTGCCAGCAGTTTAAATGTGAACACTGAAGCTTTCTTT.

Turning to this clone: Additional DNA sequences in this sample encode the identical CDR3. The chain combines TRBV5-1 with TRBJ2-2; no firm D call. The CDR3 is made up of 15 amino acids. The germline V gene has CDR1 SGHRS and CDR2 YFSETQ. V gave up 0 bases and J gave up 0 bases, with 6 bases separating them. The chain's CDR3 is CASSLDRTNTGELFF. CDR3 sequence (DNA): TGCGCCAGCAGCTTGGACCGGACGAACACCGGGGAGCTGTTTTTT.

J is TRBJ1-1 and V is TRBV28, with no clear D. Between the trimmed V and J ends, which lost 1 base and 0 bases, there was a span of 12 bases. The CDR3 contains 16 residues. CDR1 is MDHEN and CDR2 is SYDVKM in the germline V gene. In DNA, the CDR3 is TGTGCCAGCAGTTTATCTACACGGGGTGTGAACACTGAAGCTTTCTTT. Its translation: CASSLSTRGVNTEAFF.

V usage is TRBV7-3 and J usage is TRBJ1-1; D gene uncertain. The CDR3 loop spans 12 amino acids. Germline V gene lookup returns CDR1 SGHTA and CDR2 FQGTGA. V was clipped by 5 bases and J by 10 bases, with 14 bases between them. The CDR3 loop reads CASSHGRSRAFF. Here the CDR3 DNA reads TGTGCCAGCAGCCATGGACGCTCACGAGCTTTCTTT.

The chain uses TRBV18 and TRBJ2-1; 8 bases fit TRBD1. CDR3 length: 14 residues. J gave up 9 bases and V 0 bases, and 4 bases lay outside the gene matches. The germline CDR1 and CDR2 sequences are KGHSH and LQKENI. The CDR3 DNA follows: TGTGCCAGCTCACCACCCAGGGGGCGGATTGAGCAGTTCTTC. This sequence encodes CASSPPRGRIEQFF.

This rearrangement joins TRBV7-9 to TRBJ1-1, with D uncertain. Germline CDR1 and CDR2: SEHNR and FQNEAQ (reference sequence). This CDR3 is 14 amino acids long. V shed 6 bases and J shed 3 bases, with 14 bases lying between them. CDR3 DNA sequence: TGTGCCAGCAGGTCAGATTCTTGGGACACTGAAGCTTTCTTT. It translates to CASRSDSWDTEAFF.

V gene TRBV5-1 combines with J gene TRBJ2-3, with 14 bases identical to TRBD2. Unmatched junction bases numbered 10, after V lost 4 bases and J lost 0 bases. In germline, CDR1 is SGHRS, CDR2 YFSETQ. The CDR3 contains 19 residues. The CDR3 protein is CASSGGLAGVSSSTDTQYF. For the CDR3, the DNA is TGCGCCAGCAGCGGGGGACTAGCGGGAGTAAGCTCAAGCACAGATACGCAGTATTTT.

On this clone itself: Other DNA sequences in the same sample also yield this CDR3. The CDR3 DNA reads TGTGCCAGCAGTCGTACAGGGGGCACTGAAGCTTTCTTT. This sequence encodes CASSRTGGTEAFF. The chain uses TRBV6-6 and TRBJ1-1, with TRBD1 matching over 8 bases. CDR1 is MNHNY, CDR2 SVGAGI, per germline (reference sequence). V lost 5 bases to trimming and J lost 4 bases; unmatched junction nucleotides: 3. This CDR3 comprises 13 residues.

The gene calls are TRBV30 and TRBJ1-1; D unresolved. Trimming stripped 5 bases from V and 3 bases from J, with 16 bases between. Germline V gene sequence: CDR1 GTSNPN, CDR2 SVGIG (reference sequence). The CDR3 length is 14 residues. The chain's CDR3 is CAWSEGPTDTEAFF. The CDR3 nucleotides are TGTGCCTGGTCCGAGGGTCCCACCGACACTGAAGCTTTCTTT.

The chain carries TRBV2 and TRBJ2-5, with 8 bases fitting TRBD2. V gave up 8 bases and J gave up 1 base; unmatched junction bases: 9. The CDR3 covers 15 residues. Germline V CDR1 and CDR2: SNHLY, FYNNEI. Here the CDR3 reads CASRTGGPVQETQYF. The CDR3 DNA reads as TGTGCCAGCCGTACGGGAGGGCCTGTCCAAGAGACCCAGTACTTC.

The genes are TRBV29-1 and TRBJ2-1; 12 nucleotides line up with TRBD1. This CDR3 comprises 17 residues. J gave up 0 bases and V 7 bases, and 10 bases lay outside the gene matches. The germline V gene encodes CDR1 SQVTM and CDR2 ANQGSEA. The CDR3 nucleotides are TGCAGCGCTCCGGGACAGGGGGCTATCGGCTCCTACAATGAGCAGTTCTTC. Residues: CSAPGQGAIGSYNEQFF.

The chain links TRBV2 to TRBJ2-3, with D perhaps TRBD2 (5 bases). The CDR3 is made up of 14 amino acids. Germline V gene lookup returns CDR1 SNHLY and CDR2 FYNNEI. Trimming left V 6 bases short and J 5 bases short, with 15 bases between. The CDR3: CASSTAGGVDTQYF. CDR3 DNA: TGTGCCAGCAGCACAGCTGGAGGTGTAGATACGCAGTATTTT.

The chain employs TRBV21-1 and TRBJ2-7; the D call in the table, TRBD1, was not verified against the DNA. TRBV21-1 corresponds to a pseudogene. The CDR3 has 16 amino acids. CDR3 sequence: CASSKARQGRSHEQYF. DNA of the CDR3: TGTGCCAGCAGCAAAGCTCGACAGGGAAGATCGCACGAGCAGTACTTC.

The rearrangement links TRBV9 to TRBJ2-5; no clear D gene. Germline-derived CDR1 and CDR2 are SGDLS and YYNGEE. V was trimmed by 4 bases and J by 2 bases, leaving 12 bases between them. The CDR3 is made up of 14 amino acids. CDR3 sequence: CASSRTAIQETQYF. In DNA, the CDR3 is TGTGCCAGCAGCCGTACAGCAATACAAGAGACCCAGTACTTC.

CDR3 region: CASSRTSAYNEQFF. Here the CDR3 DNA reads TGTGCCAGCAGTCGGACTAGCGCCTACAATGAGCAGTTCTTC. The V and J genes are TRBV9 and TRBJ2-1, with TRBD2 matching 9 bases. With 5 bases clipped from V and 2 bases from J, the junction kept 2 bases outside the gene matches. The CDR3 is 14 residues long. In germline, CDR1 is SGDLS, CDR2 YYNGEE.

The CDR3 spells CASSSGTNSEQYF. The CDR3 nucleotides are TGTGCCAGCAGTTCCGGGACAAATAGCGAGCAGTACTTC. The chain combines TRBV7-3 with TRBJ2-7; D perhaps matches TRBD1 (6 bases). V dropped 6 bases and J dropped 6 bases, with 15 bases sitting between them. The CDR3 loop spans 13 amino acids. Germline assignment: CDR1 SGHTA and CDR2 FQGTGA.

J is TRBJ1-1 and V is TRBV5-6; perhaps TRBD1 as D (5 bases). V was trimmed by 2 bases and J by 4 bases, leaving 9 bases between them. The CDR3 runs 13 residues. Per germline, CDR1 SGHDT and CDR2 YYEEEE. The CDR3 nucleotides are TGTGCCAGCAGCTTCCCTGGGGGCACTGAAGCTTTCTTT. Protein: CASSFPGGTEAFF.

The chain recombines TRBV4-1 with TRBJ2-7; 8 nucleotides line up with TRBD1. Germline CDR1 and CDR2: MGHRA and YSYEKL. V was pared by 4 bases and J by 3 bases, with 14 bases of the junction left unmatched. This CDR3 spans 17 amino acids. CDR3: CASSRLPPGQARYEQYF. The CDR3 bases are TGCGCCAGCAGCCGCCTACCCCCGGGACAGGCCCGCTACGAGCAGTACTTC.